The T cell receptor (beta chain) under discussion was sequenced for a study of CD8 T cells in ankylosing spondylitis. Study findings and constraints: A motif of eight highly homologous TCR beta variants was seen as apparently characteristic of ankylosing spondylitis blood.

This CDR3 has 16 amino acids. Germline assignment: CDR1 SGHRS and CDR2 YFSETQ. The V segment lost 4 bases and the J segment 2 bases; nucleotides outside the gene matches: 10. In its sample, this clonotype was seen many times. Its matching antigen is unknown. Molecular-barcoded quantitative 5'-RACE produced these TCR beta libraries. TCRdb re-called the 5' RACE reads with MiXCR, one entry per CDR3 protein. Of about 160,000 distinct CDR3 sequences detected, around 19% appear once; the ten largest clones hold about 8.2%. Material: blood, either unsorted or a sorted T cell fraction (not recorded which). This chain joins TRBV5-1 and TRBJ1-1; TRBD1 aligns across 8 bases. The TCR sequence derives from a male donor with ankylosing spondylitis or in good health (not recorded which). The CDR3, as DNA: TGCGCCAGCAGCGTCGCCCTCAGGGGGCCCAACACTGAAGCTTTCTTT. The encoded protein is CASSVALRGPNTEAFF.